This TCR beta chain was recorded in a study of T cell changes during pregnancy in multiple sclerosis (dated by TCRdb to about 2019). At the level of the whole study: In women with multiple sclerosis, the researchers looked at how the T cell repertoire shifted as pregnancy progressed.

Preparation of the library involved the immunoSEQ multiplex PCR assay. TCRdb took this table from immuneACCESS and kept in-frame rearrangements with V and J called. Such tables lack part of the clones; where checked against another copy, unresolved V genes explain under half of the gap, and the rest is unexplained. This sample comprises about 40,000 clones, roughly nine tenths of them detected only once. The ten largest clones represent 0.45% to 0.55% of the sample. This clone is a singleton in its sample. Its antigen is unknown. Base qualities are missing; no much larger clone stands one base away. The receptor was isolated from a female donor in good health, enrolled as a control in a pregnancy study. This specimen was CD4+ T cells from peripheral blood mononuclear cells, taken in the third trimester of pregnancy.

The CDR3 is CASSGVAGTDTQYF. The DNA is as follows: TGTGCCAGCAGCGGGGTAGCGGGCACAGATACGCAGTATTTT. The chain joins TRBV7-9 to TRBJ2-3, with a tentative D gene TRBD2 over 6 matching bases. The CDR1 and CDR2 encoded by the germline V gene (reference sequence) are SEHNR and FQNEAQ. Inclusive of the bounding cysteine and phenylalanine, the CDR3 is 14 residues long. The kept DNA is CDR3 alone, 42 bases in frame from the first base. V lost 5 bases and J lost 1 base; the stretch between them is 10 bases long.